This T cell receptor (beta chain) was sequenced during a study of blood T cell repertoires in COVID-19. The overall study: COVID-19 samples, acute and convalescent, were from the United States, Italy and Spain. Sources were T cells, B-cell-depleted T cells, or PBMCs; the material itself was cDNA or gDNA.

V was cut by 1 base and J by 7 bases, with 16 bases left in between. CDR1 is MNHNS and CDR2 is SASEGT in the germline V gene. This CDR3 region has 15 residues. In the source study's methods: Reference gene primer amplification in the assay estimated nucleated cell counts. TCRdb's copy holds only in-frame clones and misses some; the assay was immunoSEQ multiplex PCR. Clone size and the V and J calls come from that table; the DNA yielded D and trimming. The table has 200,000 to 300,000 clones, about 85% seen once. This clone has just a few counts. This receptor was identified in a man aged 55-75 years with acute or convalescent COVID-19. The sequenced sample consisted of peripheral blood. The chain has TRBV6-1 and TRBJ1-2, with D possibly matching TRBD1 (6 bases). The CDR3: CASSEGKAGVSGYTF. The CDR3, as DNA: TGTGCCAGCAGTGAAGGGAAGGCAGGGGTCTCTGGCTACACCTTC.